This TCR beta chain was found in a study of control samples from healthy donors and cancer patients. This CDR3 has 15 amino acids. Germline V gene sequence: CDR1 KGHDR, CDR2 SFDVKD. With 3 bases clipped from V and 4 bases from J, the junction kept 6 bases outside the gene matches. This clone is a singleton in its sample. Generated by immunoSEQ multiplex PCR, the TCRdb table keeps only in-frame clones and is missing some. The table shows about 150,000 clones, with 70% to 90% occurring only once. The genes are TRBV24-1 and TRBJ2-7, with 9 bases that match TRBD1. Sequences were obtained from blood. The TCR sequence derives from a man between 18 and 35 years old in good health. CDR3 region: CATSDPETGGYEQYF. CDR3 in DNA: TGTGCCACCAGTGATCCTGAGACAGGGGGGTACGAGCAGTACTTC.